This TCR beta chain derives from a study of shared clonotypes between healthy human individuals. Replicate PCRs for sorted subsets used roughly 200 ng DNA; this equaled about 30,000 T cell genomes. Generated by immunoSEQ multiplex PCR, the TCRdb table keeps only in-frame clones and is missing some. The sample includes 2 million to 2.5 million clones, 80% to 95% of them seen just once. Study-level results: In this cohort, only blood was sampled, and tissue repertoires likely differ. When compared with the clonotypes that were shared by all four sorted-subset donors, the non-shared clonotypes turned out to have lower generation probabilities.

A note on this clone: What it binds is not known.

A split of CD4+ cells into CD45RA+ naive and CD45RA-negative memory subsets was performed. The CDR3 totals 14 residues. V was trimmed by 1 base and J by 7 bases, leaving 10 bases between them. Germline values: CDR1 LGHNA, CDR2 YSLEER. The TCR was taken from a young man in good health. Some clones in this sample may be carry-over from other donors' samples. Sequencing was performed on naive CD4+ T cells from PBMCs. Sample subset: CD45RA+ positively selected. This sequence joins TRBV4-3 and TRBJ1-4, with D unclear. CDR3 sequence (DNA): TGCGCCAGCAGCCAAGGAACTCTTGGTGAAAAACTGTTTTTT. Protein sequence: CASSQGTLGEKLFF.